A selection of T cell receptor beta chains follows, all from one sample in a study of beta chain features in type 1 diabetes. Here immunoSEQ multiplex PCR was the method, and the copy in TCRdb shows in-frame clones only, minus some. The data show just over 600,000 clones, with less than 20% seen just once and approximately 0.093% held by the top ten. What was sequenced was naive CD4+ T cells from blood. These receptor sequences come from a young man in good health. CDR3s leave out the opening cysteine and the closing phenylalanine or tryptophan. The listing skips clone size in some rows; elsewhere it reads once, few, many or a size class.

>TRBV11-2|.|TRBJ2-5
ASSTLRGQGAKTQY
>TRBV11-1|.|TRBJ1-1
ASSLQDRATEAF
>TRBV20-1|few|TRBJ2-3
SALWTV
>TRBV11-2|.|TRBJ2-3
ASSLVAGGATDTQY
>TRBV7-2|few|TRBJ1-2
ASSLGLGRSYGYT
>TRBV7-9|.|TRBJ2-5
ASSLERGGTETQY
>TRBV28|.|TRBJ1-1
ASSFSNTEAF
>TRBV29-1|few|TRBJ2-3
SVEGQGGSTDTQY
>TRBV5-1|.|TRBJ2-7
ASSAITGSYEQY
>TRBV29-1|.|TRBJ2-6
SVDSTLGANVLT
>TRBV18|.|TRBJ1-2
ASSPGRQGSDGYT
>TRBV7-9|.|TRBJ1-3
ASSPRPGNTIY
>TRBV19|.|TRBJ1-2
ASKRQSNYGYT
>TRBV30|.|TRBJ2-1
AWNLGKTGQSTGNEQF
>TRBV28|few|TRBJ2-5
ASSYRLSSQY
>TRBV27|.|TRBJ2-7
ASSLSSRTSSYEQY
>TRBV10-3|.|TRBJ1-3
AIRRAGVGNTIY
>TRBV12-5|few|TRBJ2-7
ASGPPQGGFYEQY
>TRBV9|.|TRBJ2-3
ASSVVGRSTDTQY
>TRBV4-3|few|TRBJ1-2
ASSQDLRPPVYGYT
>TRBV7-2|few|TRBJ1-1
ASSLDHTEAF
>TRBV10-3|few|TRBJ2-3
AISGRAPSTDTQY
>TRBV12-5|.|TRBJ2-1
ASGWTSGRPYNEQF
>TRBV9|few|TRBJ2-7
ASSVVVVGQQY
>TRBV19|.|TRBJ2-3
ASSRTSVVFDTQY
>TRBV27|few|TRBJ2-6
ASSVRTGSSGANVLT
>TRBV5-1|.|TRBJ2-1
ASSPGQGFYEQF
>TRBV27|.|TRBJ1-2
ASRTPGQGIYGYT
>TRBV9|.|TRBJ2-1
ASSSRLAPGSYNEQF
>TRBV9|.|TRBJ1-1
ASSPPGTGNTEAF
>TRBV5-4|few|TRBJ2-2
ASSTIKGRDTGELF
>TRBV2|few|TRBJ2-1
ASSETVRVLF
>TRBV19|few|TRBJ1-1
ASTLGTVNTEAF
>TRBV18|.|TRBJ2-7
ASSPYTSGTSYEQY
>TRBV18|.|TRBJ2-1
ASSQGTSGYNEQF
>TRBV28|few|TRBJ2-1
AIPGTGTGYNEQF
>TRBV25-1|few|TRBJ2-7
ATGDYTYEQY
>TRBV30|few|TRBJ1-1
AWSNGANTEAF
>TRBV20-1|.|TRBJ1-2
SGTGNYGYT
>TRBV7-2|.|TRBJ1-6
ASSLGGGFTDNSPLH
>TRBV29-1|few|TRBJ1-1
SVRPGQGATEAF
>TRBV15|.|TRBJ1-1
ATSRETGRNTEAF
>TRBV9|.|TRBJ2-4
ASSPSWLAKNIQY
>TRBV5-6|.|TRBJ1-3
ASSIRDTHSGNTIY
>TRBV7-2|few|TRBJ2-3
ASSSGQSRTDTQY
>TRBV18|.|TRBJ1-2
ASSPTPGIGYT
>TRBV7-2|few|TRBJ2-3
ASSSQVSTDTQY
>TRBV2|.|TRBJ2-3
ASSVGTGGTDTQY
>TRBV27|.|TRBJ2-7
ASSLYPLAGDPYEQY
>TRBV28|few|TRBJ1-2
ASSFFGGYT
>TRBV7-2|.|TRBJ1-5
ASSLAASNQPQH
>TRBV5-1|.|TRBJ2-7
ASSLKVGEQY
>TRBV11-3|few|TRBJ2-1
ASRGGGNDEQF